This TCR beta chain appears in the sequencing data of a study of T-cell memory formation after mild COVID-19. In the case of this clonotype: Its cognate antigen is unknown.

Study findings and constraints: Several responding clones turned up in pre-infection memory, indicating that cross-reactive memory may have taken part. Mainly CM and EM harbored the contracting CD4+ clones; mainly EMRA harbored the CD8+ ones. CD4+ bias marked clones expanding day 15 to 37, unlike balanced contracting clones.

Constant-segment primers served in 5'RACE that generated TCR alpha and TCR beta cDNA libraries bearing sample barcodes and UMIs. TCRdb recomputed calls from the 5' RACE reads with MiXCR, one row per CDR3 protein. The profile shows 550,000 to 700,000 distinct CDR3 sequences, roughly 17% of them singletons. The CDR3 is made up of 13 amino acids. Germline CDR1 and CDR2: ENHRY and SYGVKD. V was trimmed by 2 bases and J by 2 bases, leaving 7 bases between them. Sequenced sample: PBMCs or a T cell subset sorted from them (not recorded which). The rearrangement links TRBV10-3 to TRBJ2-7, with no clear D. This clonotype originated in an adult woman who had mild COVID-19 (a few samples of this study predate the infection). Cell type and time point are not known. The CDR3 here is CAISENSAYEQYF. The CDR3, as DNA: TGTGCCATCAGTGAGAACAGCGCCTACGAGCAGTACTTC.